A selection of T cell receptor beta chains follows, all from one sample in a study of T cell responses to AZD1222 COVID-19 vaccine. The protocol was immunoSEQ multiplex PCR, while the TCRdb copy is restricted to in-frame clones and leaves out a portion. The profile shows around 140,000 clones, more than 80% of them singletons. The sample in question was peripheral blood, obtained on day 0 of AZD1222 vaccination. These receptors all come from an adult in good health. Each CDR3 is given with its conserved first and last residue. A D gene is named only where the DNA matches it firmly.

J gene,D gene,V gene,CDR3 protein,CDR3 DNA
TRBJ1-6,TRBD1,TRBV7-9,CASSLGGQGGSPLHF,TGTGCCAGCAGCTTAGGGGGACAGGGAGGTTCACCCCTCCACTTT
TRBJ1-3,-,TRBV12-5,CASGLTRKYSGNTIYF,TGTGCTAGTGGTTTGACGAGGAAATACTCTGGAAACACCATATATTTT
TRBJ2-4,-,TRBV12-3/TRBV12-4,CASSFEGGNIQYF,TGTGCCAGCAGTTTTGAGGGAGGAAACATTCAGTACTTC
TRBJ2-5,TRBD2,TRBV7-2,CASSLLGRGETQYF,TGTGCCAGCAGCCTGCTCGGGCGGGGGGAGACCCAGTACTTC
TRBJ1-5,-,TRBV18,CASSPRQSNQPQHF,TGTGCCAGCTCACCACGACAAAGCAATCAGCCCCAGCATTTT
TRBJ1-1,TRBD1,TRBV7-9,CASSFGTGGKAFF,TGTGCCAGCAGCTTTGGGACAGGGGGCAAAGCTTTCTTT
TRBJ2-3,-,TRBV10-2,CASSEGSRGTDTQYF,TGCGCCAGCAGTGAGGGGAGCAGGGGAACAGATACGCAGTATTTT
TRBJ1-2,-,TRBV13,CASARQVGTLNF,TGTGCCAGCGCCCGTCAGGTTGGGACACTTAACTTC
TRBJ1-2,-,TRBV6-5,CASSYQANYGYTF,TGTGCCAGCAGTTACCAAGCTAACTATGGCTACACCTTC
TRBJ2-7,-,TRBV7-6,CASSLDEGFFYEQYF,TGTGCCAGCAGCTTAGACGAGGGTTTCTTCTACGAGCAGTACTTC
TRBJ2-7,TRBD1,TRBV5-6,CASSLVRTGAYEQYF,TGTGCCAGCAGCTTGGTTAGGACAGGTGCCTACGAGCAGTACTTC
TRBJ1-1,TRBD1,TRBV4-1,CASSRGQGDNTEAFF,TGCGCCAGCAGCCGAGGACAGGGAGATAACACTGAAGCTTTCTTT
TRBJ1-5,-,TRBV12-3/TRBV12-4,CASSLSGPQHF,TGTGCCAGCAGTTTAAGTGGGCCCCAGCATTTT
TRBJ1-2,TRBD1,TRBV7-2,CASSLASTGGGYGYTF,TGTGCCAGCAGCTTAGCATCGACAGGGGGTGGTTATGGCTACACCTTC
TRBJ1-3,-,TRBV6-5,CASSYDRAAGNTIYF,TGTGCCAGCAGTTACGACCGGGCGGCGGGAAACACCATATATTTT
TRBJ2-7,-,TRBV9,CASSGGDGPYEQYF,TGTGCCAGCAGCGGAGGGGACGGCCCCTACGAGCAGTACTTC
TRBJ2-1,TRBD2,TRBV7-8,CASSPSGRGGSYNEQFF,TGTGCCAGCAGCCCAAGTGGGCGGGGGGGCTCCTACAATGAGCAGTTCTTC
TRBJ1-1,-,TRBV5-1,CASTLGSQGLNTEAFF,TGCGCCAGCACCCTCGGCTCACAGGGATTGAACACTGAAGCTTTCTTT